This T cell receptor (beta chain) comes out of a study of T cells in Graves' hyperthyroidism and ophthalmopathy. This clonotype was detected ten times or more. Its target is not known. Researchers took RNA transcripts and amplified the TCR beta CDR3 regions from them. Using the HTBI primer set, a first-round RT-PCR was run on the TCR CDR3. MiXCR, applied by TCRdb to the multiplex PCR reads, yields one record per CDR3 protein. The sample shows approximately 530,000 distinct CDR3 sequences, 16% of them seen only once. Study-level points and caveats: The blood repertoire included most of the expanded thyroid clonotypes above 0.001.

The CDR3 contains 14 residues. Trimming stripped 5 bases from V and 3 bases from J, with 14 bases between. CDR1 is SGHAT and CDR2 is FQNNGV in the germline V gene. The clonotype originates from a woman aged 18-29 years with Graves' hyperthyroidism. The chain employs TRBV11-2 and TRBJ2-7, with D unclear. The specimen was blood. CDR3 nucleotides: TGTGCCAGCAGCCTAGGTCCCAGGCGCTACGAGCAGTACTTC. This encodes CASSLGPRRYEQYF.